The 2 T cell receptor beta chains below come from one sample, sequenced in a study of T cell responses to AZD1222 COVID-19 vaccine. The protocol was immunoSEQ multiplex PCR, while the TCRdb copy is restricted to in-frame clones and leaves out a portion. The table has about 48,000 clones, roughly 85% seen once; the top ten hold around 6.5%. The specimen was peripheral blood, collected 28 days after the second AZD1222 dose. The receptors originated from an adult who received the AZD1222 COVID-19 vaccine.

The chain couples TRBV5-6 to TRBJ2-7, with D perhaps TRBD1 or TRBD2 (5 bases each). The CDR3 covers 17 residues. V lost 0 bases and J lost 3, with 19 bases in between. Germline V CDR1 and CDR2: SGHDT, YYEEEE. This CDR3 is CASSLEASGTVLYEQYF. The DNA of the CDR3 is TGTGCCAGCAGCTTGGAAGCATCCGGGACGGTACTCTACGAGCAGTACTTC.

The chain combines TRBV7-3 with TRBJ2-1; TRBD1 is a possible D gene (5 bases). Per germline, CDR1 SGHTA and CDR2 FQGTGA. The V gene lost 2 bases and the J gene lost 6 bases, with 14 bases spanning the gap. This CDR3 region has 15 residues. CDR3 amino acids: CASSLEVRVGNEQFF. DNA of the CDR3: TGTGCCAGCAGCTTAGAGGTCAGGGTCGGCAATGAGCAGTTCTTC. The full variable domain, in which reference TRBV7-3 and TRBJ2-1 provide the parts outside the CDR3, is GAGVSQTPSNKVTEKGKYVELRCDPISGHTALYWYRQSLGQGPEFLIYFQGTGAADDSGLPNDRFFAVRPEGSVSTLKIQRTERGDSAVYLCASSLEVRVGNEQFFGPGTRLTVL.